This T cell receptor beta chain was recorded in a study of blood T cell repertoires in COVID-19 (dated by TCRdb to between 2020 and 2021). At the level of the whole study: Collaborator samples came from the United States, Italy and Spain and covered acute and convalescent phases of COVID-19. Where HLA class I and class II types were available, the types were taken from metadata supplied by the sample provider, not from assay-based typing. The samples were drawn from the first 160 participants of the ongoing ImmuneRACE study and from over 950 subjects provided by 6 global collaborators. Sample metadata almost always included a de-identified subject ID, COVID-19 status, age in years and sex. A freely available public database, intended as a resource for researchers studying the immune response to SARS-CoV-2, is where the repertoires were released. The prospective study material was composed of cDNA or gDNA derived from T cells, B-cell-depleted T cells, or PBMCs. Deeply sampled blood TCRbeta repertoires from subjects exposed to, actively infected with, or recovered from COVID-19 were included in the dataset. The study at large found these results: Clinical and demographic metadata were provided uncurated, with the amount varying by source and participant.

The immunoSEQ Assay, a bias-controlled multiplex PCR, was used to amplify TCRbeta CDR3 regions from genomic DNA. On the authors' methods: Nucleated cell counts per sample were estimated from amplification of reference gene primers within the assay. To quantify the absolute abundance of each unique TCRbeta CDR3 rearrangement, sequence reads were collapsed and filtered. Productive Simpson clonality was computed per sample as the square root of Simpson's diversity index over productive rearrangements. Held by TCRdb, this immuneACCESS table contains in-frame sequences only and omits some clones. Under half of the omission traces to an unresolved V gene where checked; the cause of the rest is unknown. V and J calls and clone size follow that table, whereas D and trimming were derived from the DNA. The sample profile shows approximately 220,000 clones; 75% to 90% of them were found once. The ten largest make up 1.2% of the sample.

Enrolling through a virtual design, the prospective study's participants ranged in age from about 18 to 89 years and lived across 24 United States geographic areas. Cohort assignment in the prospective study relied on participant-reported clinical history from a screening survey and a study questionnaire. For ImmuneRACE Cohort 3, a participant was defined as recovered based on two consecutive negative NP/OP PCR tests, clearance by a healthcare professional, or resolution of symptoms. Each participant in the prospective study had whole blood, serum and a nasopharyngeal or oropharyngeal swab collected by mobile phlebotomists. Over a roughly 2-month period, participants in the prospective study had the option of providing additional blood draws and questionnaires. Before DNA extraction, blood samples from the prospective study were shipped at room temperature or frozen. The CDR3 runs 13 residues from the cysteine to the phenylalanine. Left in the record is the CDR3 DNA by itself, 39 bases read in frame from the first base. V drops 7 bases and J drops 1 base, leaving 9 bases in between. The germline V gene encodes CDR1 KGHDR and CDR2 SFDVKD.

Turning to this clone: Its recognized antigen is unknown. One base away there is no much larger clone; base qualities are not given.

The sequenced sample was PBMCs or T cells enriched from blood (not recorded which). The sequence joins TRBV24-1 to TRBJ1-1; 6 matching bases give a weak D call of TRBD1. The receptor comes from a man aged 25-45 years who had recovered from COVID-19. In nucleotide form, the sequence is TGTGCCACCAGGGACAGCCCGAACACTGAAGCTTTCTTT. Translated, this gives CATRDSPNTEAFF.